A selection of T cell receptor beta chains follows, all from one sample in a study of CD8+ T cells in alopecia areata. The assay was immunoSEQ multiplex PCR, and TCRdb's table has in-frame clones only and misses some. The sample gives around 100,000 clones, around three quarters of which show up once; 15% to 20% is in the top ten. Here the sequenced sample was CD8+ T cells sorted from blood, taken between weeks 43 and 45, from a patient treated with tofacitinib. These receptors all stem from a human donor with alopecia areata. Each CDR3 is given with its conserved first and last residue. The D gene is left open where the match is weak. Some rows have no size entry. The others give once, few or many, or a class for an expanded clone.

d_call,clone_size,v_call,j_call,cdr3_aa,cdr3_nt
NA,NA,TRBV29-1,TRBJ1-1,CSVEVAGTEAFF,TGCAGCGTTGAAGTGGCGGGCACTGAAGCTTTCTTT
NA,NA,TRBV5-6,TRBJ2-7,CASSLGDIPSKQYF,TGTGCCAGCAGCTTGGGGGATATTCCCTCGAAGCAGTACTTC
NA,NA,TRBV6-6,TRBJ2-3,CASSPDTDTQYF,TGTGCCAGCAGCCCCGACACAGATACGCAGTATTTT
NA,NA,TRBV6-1,TRBJ1-1,CASGRQAREAFF,TGTGCCAGCGGGAGACAGGCCCGGGAGGCTTTCTTT
NA,NA,TRBV6-1,TRBJ2-2,CAGRSGGELFF,TGTGCCGGCCGGTCCGGCGGGGAGCTGTTTTTT
NA,NA,TRBV7-2,TRBJ2-1,CASSLPAREQFF,TGTGCCAGCAGCTTACCAGCTCGTGAGCAGTTCTTC
NA,NA,TRBV5-1,TRBJ1-1,CASRRYEDTEAFF,TGCGCCAGCAGGAGGTATGAGGACACTGAAGCTTTCTTT
NA,few,TRBV5-1,TRBJ2-3,CASSLDDSTSTDTQYF,TGCGCCAGCAGCTTGGACGACAGCACTAGCACAGATACGCAGTATTTT
TRBD1,NA,TRBV27,TRBJ1-1,CASSLKGALGTEAFF,TGTGCCAGCAGTTTAAAGGGGGCGCTCGGGACTGAAGCTTTCTTT
TRBD2,NA,TRBV29-1,TRBJ2-1,CSVEGDPSGGTNEQFF,TGCAGCGTTGAAGGGGACCCTAGCGGGGGGACCAATGAGCAGTTCTTC
NA,NA,TRBV7-8,TRBJ2-5,CASSLTGYQETQYF,TGTGCCAGCAGCTTAACGGGGTACCAAGAGACCCAGTACTTC
NA,few,TRBV10-3,TRBJ2-7,CAISDRDRAYEQYF,TGTGCCATCAGTGACCGGGACCGTGCCTACGAGCAGTACTTC
TRBD2,NA,TRBV4-3,TRBJ2-7,CASSQDSAGGAYEQYF,TGCGCCAGCAGCCAAGATTCGGCGGGGGGGGCATACGAGCAGTACTTC
TRBD1,NA,TRBV13,TRBJ2-1,CASSSREGAMDNEQFF,TGTGCCAGCAGCTCCCGAGAGGGGGCCATGGACAATGAGCAGTTCTTC
TRBD1,NA,TRBV7-9,TRBJ2-7,CASTGQGAYEQYF,TGTGCCAGCACGGGACAGGGGGCCTACGAGCAGTACTTC
NA,few,TRBV7-9,TRBJ1-5,CASSSPGQPQHF,TGTGCCAGCAGCTCCCCGGGGCAGCCCCAGCATTTT
NA,NA,TRBV7-9,TRBJ1-2,CASSSSGVDGYTF,TGTGCCAGCAGCTCGTCGGGGGTCGATGGCTACACCTTC
TRBD1,NA,TRBV7-6,TRBJ2-7,CASSLEGQGSYEQYF,TGTGCCAGCAGCTTAGAGGGACAGGGGTCTTACGAGCAGTACTTC
NA,NA,TRBV27,TRBJ2-1,CASSLGAEQFF,TGTGCCAGCAGTTTAGGTGCTGAGCAGTTCTTC
NA,NA,TRBV4-3,TRBJ1-1,CASSQEHRSNTEAFF,TGCGCCAGCAGCCAAGAACACAGGTCAAACACTGAAGCTTTCTTT
NA,NA,TRBV6-4,TRBJ2-3,CASSDRPGTDTQYF,TGTGCCAGCAGTGACCGCCCAGGGACAGATACGCAGTATTTT
TRBD1,NA,TRBV7-9,TRBJ1-6,CASSSGTGRNSPLHF,TGTGCCAGCAGCTCGGGGACAGGGAGGAATTCACCCCTCCACTTT
NA,NA,TRBV5-6,TRBJ1-4,CASSVVGTNEKLFF,TGTGCCAGCAGCGTGGTGGGAACTAATGAAAAACTGTTTTTT
NA,NA,TRBV23-1,TRBJ1-1,CASSQGRLNTEAFF,TGCGCCAGCAGTCAGGGCAGGCTTAACACTGAAGCTTTCTTT
TRBD2,NA,TRBV15,TRBJ2-7,CATSRDGGTRSSYEQYF,TGTGCCACCAGCAGAGATGGGGGGACTAGATCTTCCTACGAGCAGTACTTC
NA,once,TRBV30,TRBJ2-1,CAWSGGTDQFF,TGTGCCTGGAGTGGCGGGACAGACCAGTTCTTC
NA,NA,TRBV25-1,TRBJ1-2,CASIGDLYHGYTF,TGTGCCAGCATAGGGGACCTCTATCATGGCTACACCTTC
NA,few,TRBV4-3,TRBJ2-1,CASSSSSSYNEQFF,TGCGCCAGCAGCTCCTCCAGCTCCTACAATGAGCAGTTCTTC
NA,NA,TRBV29-1,TRBJ1-1,CSVEQDSNTEAFF,TGCAGCGTTGAGCAGGATTCAAACACTGAAGCTTTCTTT
NA,NA,TRBV30,TRBJ2-1,CACTGKTEDEQFF,TGTGCCTGTACAGGGAAGACGGAGGATGAGCAGTTCTTC